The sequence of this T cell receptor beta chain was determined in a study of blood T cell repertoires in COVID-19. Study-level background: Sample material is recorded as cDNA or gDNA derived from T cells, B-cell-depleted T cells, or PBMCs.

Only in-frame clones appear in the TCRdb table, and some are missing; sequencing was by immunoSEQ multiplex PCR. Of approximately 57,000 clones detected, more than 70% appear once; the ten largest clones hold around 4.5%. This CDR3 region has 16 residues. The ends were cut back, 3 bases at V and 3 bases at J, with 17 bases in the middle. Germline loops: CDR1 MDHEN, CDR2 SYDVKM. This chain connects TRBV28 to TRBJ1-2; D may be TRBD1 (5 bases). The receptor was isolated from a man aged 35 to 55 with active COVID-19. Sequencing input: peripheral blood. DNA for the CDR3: TGTGCCAGCAGTTTTCCGGGGGTGGGGCCCCACTATGGCTACACCTTC. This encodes CASSFPGVGPHYGYTF.